This TCR beta chain is drawn from a study of CD8 T cells in ankylosing spondylitis. As concerns this clonotype: Its antigen is undetermined.

The authors made TCR beta libraries by quantitative 5'-RACE with molecular barcodes. TCRdb itself ran the 5' RACE reads through MiXCR, one entry per CDR3 protein. The sample lists under 450,000 distinct CDR3 sequences; over 15% were seen once. Regarding the study as a whole: Ankylosing spondylitis blood appeared to be characterized by a TCR beta motif of about eight highly homologous variants. There was reportedly significant enrichment of clones that were disease-linked in matched ankylosing spondylitis synovial fluid.

V lost 5 bases to trimming and J lost 7 bases, with 6 bases between them. This CDR3 comprises 12 residues. Germline V gives CDR1 WNHNN, CDR2 SYGVQD (reference sequence). The genes are TRBV10-1 and TRBJ1-6; the D is unclear. The sequence was collected from a male donor with ankylosing spondylitis. The sample comprised blood, either unsorted or a sorted T cell fraction (not recorded which). CDR3 nucleotides: TGCGCCAGCAGTCGGGAAAATTCACCCCTCCACTTT. Protein: CASSRENSPLHF.